These 16 T cell receptor beta chains came from one sample sequenced in a study of T cell responses to AZD1222 COVID-19 vaccine. Profiling relied on immunoSEQ multiplex PCR, and the TCRdb table lists in-frame clones only, not all of them. The top ten hold around 5.2% of the sample, which has some 150,000 clones, about 90% seen once. Material: peripheral blood, obtained on day 0 of AZD1222 vaccination. Receptor source: an adult in good health.

The chain employs TRBV25-1 and TRBJ1-1; 8 nucleotides agree with TRBD1. Germline V gene sequence: CDR1 MGHDK, CDR2 SYGVNS. This CDR3 has 13 amino acids. V gave up 8 bases and J gave up 1 base; unmatched junction bases: 3. The CDR3 DNA reads TGTGCCAGCGCGGACAGGGCGAACACTGAAGCTTTCTTT. Translating gives CASADRANTEAFF.

The V and J genes are TRBV6-5 and TRBJ1-6; tentative D call: TRBD1 (6 bases). CDR3 length: 14 amino acids. The V gene lost 4 bases and the J gene lost 9 bases, with 13 bases spanning the gap. The germline CDR1 and CDR2 sequences are MNHEY and SVGAGI. CDR3 residues: CASSLSGARSPLHF. In DNA form, the CDR3 reads TGTGCCAGCAGTTTGTCGGGGGCGCGTTCACCCCTCCACTTT.

The rearrangement joins TRBV5-4 to TRBJ2-3, with D uncertain. The CDR3 is made up of 16 amino acids. V was cut by 0 bases and J by 0 bases, with 11 bases left in between. CDR1 and CDR2 from the germline V gene are SGHNT and YYREEE (reference sequence). In DNA form, the CDR3 reads TGTGCCAGCAGCTTGGCGGCTACTTCTAGCACAGATACGCAGTATTTT. Translating it yields CASSLAATSSTDTQYF.

This sequence joins TRBV2 and TRBJ1-1, with D perhaps TRBD1 (6 bases). This CDR3 is built from 15 residues. Per germline, CDR1 SNHLY and CDR2 FYNNEI. V was cut by 6 bases and J by 1 base, with 15 bases left in between. The CDR3 sequence: CASSLGGTSNTEAFF. CDR3 coding DNA: TGTGCCAGCAGCCTAGGGGGGACATCGAACACTGAAGCTTTCTTT.

The chain couples TRBV19 to TRBJ1-2; 7 positions agree with TRBD1. The CDR3 sequence is 16 residues long. With V trimmed by 5 bases and J by 0 bases, 9 bases remained unmatched. The germline V gene encodes CDR1 LNHDA and CDR2 SQIVND (reference sequence). CDR3 DNA: TGTGCCAGTAGTGACCCCGGGACAGCTTCTAACTATGGCTACACCTTC. Its protein is CASSDPGTASNYGYTF.

The CDR3 sequence: CASSQAGTGGANYGYTF. The DNA of the CDR3 is TGCGCCAGCAGCCAAGCCGGGACAGGGGGCGCTAACTATGGCTACACCTTC. The V and J genes are TRBV4-3 and TRBJ1-2; 12 nucleotides agree with TRBD1. With V trimmed by 1 base and J by 0 bases, 3 bases remained unmatched. The CDR3 length is 17 residues. CDR1 LGHNA and CDR2 YSLEER come from the germline V gene.

The V and J genes are TRBV6-2 or TRBV6-3 and TRBJ2-7; 8 bases line up with TRBD1. The junction had 12 bases not matched to a gene; V was cut back by 4 bases and J by 4 bases. Germline assignment: CDR1 MNHEY and CDR2 SVGEGT. The CDR3 contains 16 residues. CDR3 sequence: CASSLRWGTGFYEQYF. CDR3 sequence (DNA): TGTGCCAGCAGTTTGAGGTGGGGGACAGGATTTTACGAGCAGTACTTC.

The chain recombines TRBV5-1 with TRBJ2-3, with TRBD2 identical over 9 bases. This CDR3 has 16 residues. Germline V lookup: CDR1 SGHRS, CDR2 YFSETQ. Unmatched junction bases numbered 3, after V lost 1 base and J lost 0 bases. The CDR3 DNA reads TGCGCCAGCAGCTTGTCGGCGGGGGGGAGCACAGATACGCAGTATTTT. Translation: CASSLSAGGSTDTQYF. Combining the CDR3 with reference TRBV5-1 and TRBJ2-3 gives the whole variable domain KAGVTQTPRYLIKTRGQQVTLSCSPISGHRSVSWYQQTPGQGLQFLFEYFSETQRNKGNFPGRFSGRQFSNSRSEMNVSTLELGDSALYLCASSLSAGGSTDTQYFGPGTRLTVL.

V usage is TRBV5-1 and J usage is TRBJ2-5; D unclear. Trimming took 5 bases from V and 5 from J, leaving 19 bases between them. The CDR3 length is 15 residues. Germline V gives CDR1 SGHRS, CDR2 YFSETQ. The CDR3 DNA is TGCGCCAGCAGACCCTTCGGTCAGACTTTGGAGACCCAGTACTTC. Protein product: CASRPFGQTLETQYF.

This chain uses TRBV21-1 with TRBJ2-5; no DNA check was done on the table's D call, TRBD2. TRBV21-1 is termed a pseudogene. CDR3 length: 14 amino acids. CDR3 region: CASSHWRLLETQYF. The CDR3 DNA is TGTGCCAGCAGCCACTGGAGACTTCTCGAGACCCAGTACTTC.

This chain connects TRBV7-2 to TRBJ2-7; the D call may be TRBD1 or TRBD2 (5 bases each). Trimming stripped 5 bases from V and 3 bases from J, with 17 bases between. Germline-derived CDR1 and CDR2 are SGHTA and FQGNSA. This CDR3 has 15 residues. CDR3 sequence: CASSPYPGPGYEQYF. In DNA, the CDR3 is TGTGCCAGCAGCCCCTATCCGGGGCCAGGCTACGAGCAGTACTTC.

The rearrangement links TRBV7-9 to TRBJ1-5; D is uncertain. Trimming removed 4 bases at V and 4 bases at J, with 5 bases between. This CDR3 has 12 amino acids. Per the germline V gene, CDR1 is SEHNR and CDR2 is FQNEAQ (reference sequence). CDR3 DNA: TGTGCCAGCAGCTGGGCGAATCAGCCCCAGCATTTT. Translated: CASSWANQPQHF.

The CDR3 loop is CASSHRNSETNYGYTF. CDR3 DNA sequence: TGCGCCAGCAGCCACCGTAACAGTGAAACTAACTATGGCTACACCTTC. The chain has TRBV4-3 and TRBJ1-2; D is uncertain. Between the trimmed V and J ends, which lost 3 bases and 0 bases, there was a span of 14 bases. The germline V gene has CDR1 LGHNA and CDR2 YSLEER. There are 16 residues in the CDR3.

The V call is TRBV6-2 or TRBV6-3, the J call TRBJ2-5; the D is unclear. CDR3 size: 12 residues. The V and J ends lost 6 bases and 4 bases respectively, with 9 bases between them. Germline CDR1 reads MNHEY; CDR2 reads SVGEGT. The CDR3 is CASSNPIETQYF. CDR3 in DNA: TGTGCCAGCAGCAATCCCATAGAGACCCAGTACTTC.

This clone appeared once. The chain employs TRBV19 and TRBJ1-4; D remains ambiguous. The V gene lost 4 bases and the J gene lost 7 bases, with 22 bases spanning the gap. This CDR3 contains 17 residues. Germline V CDR1 and CDR2: LNHDA, SQIVND (reference sequence). The CDR3 here is CASSRSQLGYLGEKLFF. CDR3 coding DNA: TGTGCCAGTAGTAGAAGCCAACTCGGCTATCTGGGTGAAAAACTGTTTTTT.

The V gene is TRBV12-3 or TRBV12-4, the J gene TRBJ2-2; D is unresolved. The CDR3 length is 12 residues. The germline V and J ends were trimmed by 3 bases and 3 bases, with 2 bases remaining between them. CDR3 amino acids: CASSFYTGELFF. In DNA, the CDR3 is TGTGCCAGCAGTTTCTACACCGGGGAGCTGTTTTTT.